This T cell receptor (beta chain) was recovered during a study of T cells after yellow fever vaccination. TCRdb reprocessed the 5' RACE reads via MiXCR and lists one record per CDR3 protein. This sample has 300,000 to 400,000 distinct CDR3 sequences, with approximately 8% found just once. The CDR3 has 15 amino acids. The V gene end was trimmed by 7 bases and the J gene end by 8 bases; junction bases not matched to a gene: 12. The rearrangement links TRBV12-3 or TRBV12-4 to TRBJ2-1; 9 bases are shared with TRBD2. The receptor's source is a man younger than 30 who received the YFV17D yellow fever vaccine. Sequenced here: PBMCs, sampled more than 40 days after the first yellow fever vaccination. CDR3 region: CASTQAGGRGDEQFF. Here the CDR3 DNA reads TGTGCCAGCACCCAAGCGGGGGGCAGGGGCGATGAGCAGTTCTTC.